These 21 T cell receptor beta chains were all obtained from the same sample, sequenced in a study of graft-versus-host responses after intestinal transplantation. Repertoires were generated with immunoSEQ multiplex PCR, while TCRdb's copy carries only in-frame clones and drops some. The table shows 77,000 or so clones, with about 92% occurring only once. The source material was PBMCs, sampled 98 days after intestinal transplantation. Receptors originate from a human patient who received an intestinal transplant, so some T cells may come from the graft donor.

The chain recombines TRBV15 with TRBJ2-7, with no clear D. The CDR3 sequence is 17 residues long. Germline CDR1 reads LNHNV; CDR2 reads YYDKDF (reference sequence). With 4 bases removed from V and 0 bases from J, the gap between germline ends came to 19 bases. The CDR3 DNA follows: TGTGCCACCAGCACGCCCGCCGGGTTGCAGAGCTCCTACGAGCAGTACTTC. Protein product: CATSTPAGLQSSYEQYF.

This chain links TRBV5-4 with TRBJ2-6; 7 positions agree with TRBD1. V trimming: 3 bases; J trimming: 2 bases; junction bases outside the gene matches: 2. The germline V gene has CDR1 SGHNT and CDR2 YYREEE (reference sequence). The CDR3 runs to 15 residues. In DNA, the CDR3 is TGTGCCAGCAGCTCCCAGGGGGCTGGGGCCAACGTCCTGACTTTC. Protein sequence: CASSSQGAGANVLTF.

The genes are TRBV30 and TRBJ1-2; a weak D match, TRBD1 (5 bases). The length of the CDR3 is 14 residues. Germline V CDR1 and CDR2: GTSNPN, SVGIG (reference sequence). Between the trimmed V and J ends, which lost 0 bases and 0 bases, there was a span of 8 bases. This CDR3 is CAWSVRGANYGYTF. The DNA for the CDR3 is TGTGCCTGGAGTGTACGGGGGGCTAACTATGGCTACACCTTC. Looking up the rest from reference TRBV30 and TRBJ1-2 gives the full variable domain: SQTIHQWPATLVQPVGSPLSLECTVEGTSNPNLYWYRQAAGRGLQLLFYSVGIGQISSEVPQNLSASRPQDRQFILSSKKLLLSDSGFYLCAWSVRGANYGYTFGSGTRLTVV.

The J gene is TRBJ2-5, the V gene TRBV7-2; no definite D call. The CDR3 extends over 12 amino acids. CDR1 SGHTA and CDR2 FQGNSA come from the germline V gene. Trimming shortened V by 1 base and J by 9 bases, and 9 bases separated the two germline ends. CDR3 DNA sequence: TGTGCCAGCAGCTTAGGTGATAGGGCCCAGTACTTC. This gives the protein CASSLGDRAQYF.

The CDR3 loop reads CASSSASGGTYEQYF. The CDR3, as DNA: TGTGCCAGCAGCTCGGCTAGCGGGGGGACCTACGAGCAGTACTTC. This rearrangement joins TRBV7-6 to TRBJ2-7, with 11 bases aligning to TRBD2. After removal of 4 bases from V and 2 bases from J, the junction contained 4 bases not matched to a gene. CDR1 and CDR2 from the germline V gene are SGHVS and FNYEAQ. The CDR3 sequence is 15 residues long.

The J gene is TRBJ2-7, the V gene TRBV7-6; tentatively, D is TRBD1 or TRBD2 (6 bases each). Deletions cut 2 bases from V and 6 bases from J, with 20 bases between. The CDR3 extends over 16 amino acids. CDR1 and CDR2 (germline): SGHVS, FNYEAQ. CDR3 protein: CASSLLGGPPGGEQYF. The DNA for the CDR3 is TGTGCCAGCAGCTTATTGGGGGGCCCTCCTGGCGGCGAGCAGTACTTC.

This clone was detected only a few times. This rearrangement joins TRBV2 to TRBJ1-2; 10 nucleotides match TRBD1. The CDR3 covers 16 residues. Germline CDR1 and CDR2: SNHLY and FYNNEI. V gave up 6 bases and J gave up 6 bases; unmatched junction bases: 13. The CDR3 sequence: CASSETGRTGGDGYTF. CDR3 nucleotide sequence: TGTGCCAGCAGCGAAACTGGCCGGACAGGGGGGGATGGCTACACCTTC.

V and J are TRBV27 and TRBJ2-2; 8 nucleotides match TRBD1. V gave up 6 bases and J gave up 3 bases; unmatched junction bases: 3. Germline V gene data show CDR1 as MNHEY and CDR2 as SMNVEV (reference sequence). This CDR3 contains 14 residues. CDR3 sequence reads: CASRDRVYTGELFF. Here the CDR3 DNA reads TGTGCCAGCAGGGACAGGGTGTACACCGGGGAGCTGTTTTTT.

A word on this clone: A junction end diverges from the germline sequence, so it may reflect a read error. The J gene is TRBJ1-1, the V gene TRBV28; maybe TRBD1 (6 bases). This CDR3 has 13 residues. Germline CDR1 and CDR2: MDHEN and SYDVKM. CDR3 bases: TGTTCCAGCATAAACGGGGGCAACACTGAAGCTTTCTTT. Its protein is CSSINGGNTEAFF.

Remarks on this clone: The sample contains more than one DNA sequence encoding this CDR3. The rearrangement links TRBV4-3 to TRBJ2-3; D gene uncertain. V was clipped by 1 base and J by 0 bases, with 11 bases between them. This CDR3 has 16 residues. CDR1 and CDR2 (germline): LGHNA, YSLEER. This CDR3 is CASSQGSALSTDTQYF. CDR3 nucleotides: TGCGCCAGCAGCCAAGGCTCAGCGCTGAGCACAGATACGCAGTATTTT.

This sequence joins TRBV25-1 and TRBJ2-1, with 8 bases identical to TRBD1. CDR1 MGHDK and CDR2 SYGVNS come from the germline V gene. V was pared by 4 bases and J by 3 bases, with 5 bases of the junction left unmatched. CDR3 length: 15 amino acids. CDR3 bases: TGTGCCAGCAGTGTTCCCGGGACAGGCTACAATGAGCAGTTCTTC. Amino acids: CASSVPGTGYNEQFF. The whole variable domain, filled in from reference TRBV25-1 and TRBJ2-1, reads EADIYQTPRYLVIGTGKKITLECSQTMGHDKMYWYQQDPGMELHLIHYSYGVNSTEKGDLSSESTVSRIRTEHFPLTLESARPSHTSQYLCASSVPGTGYNEQFFGPGTRLTVL.

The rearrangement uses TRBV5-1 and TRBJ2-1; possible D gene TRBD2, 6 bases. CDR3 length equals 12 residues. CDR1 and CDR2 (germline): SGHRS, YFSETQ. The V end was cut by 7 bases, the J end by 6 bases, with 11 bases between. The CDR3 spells CASRGRSNEQFF. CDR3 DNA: TGCGCCAGCCGAGGGAGGAGCAATGAGCAGTTCTTC. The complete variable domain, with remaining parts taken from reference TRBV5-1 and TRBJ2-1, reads KAGVTQTPRYLIKTRGQQVTLSCSPISGHRSVSWYQQTPGQGLQFLFEYFSETQRNKGNFPGRFSGRQFSNSRSEMNVSTLELGDSALYLCASRGRSNEQFFGPGTRLTVL.

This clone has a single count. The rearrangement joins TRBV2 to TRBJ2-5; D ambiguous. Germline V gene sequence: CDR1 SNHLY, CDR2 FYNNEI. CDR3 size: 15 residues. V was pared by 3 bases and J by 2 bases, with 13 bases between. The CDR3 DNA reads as TGTGCCAGCAGTGAGGGTAACTGGGGACAAGAGACCCAGTACTTC. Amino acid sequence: CASSEGNWGQETQYF.

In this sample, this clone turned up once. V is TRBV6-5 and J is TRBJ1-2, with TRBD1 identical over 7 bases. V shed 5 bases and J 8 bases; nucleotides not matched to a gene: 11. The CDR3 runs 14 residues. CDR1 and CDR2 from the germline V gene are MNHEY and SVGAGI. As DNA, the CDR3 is TGTGCCAGCAGTGAATTTATGACAGGGAAAGGCTACACCTTC. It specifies CASSEFMTGKGYTF.

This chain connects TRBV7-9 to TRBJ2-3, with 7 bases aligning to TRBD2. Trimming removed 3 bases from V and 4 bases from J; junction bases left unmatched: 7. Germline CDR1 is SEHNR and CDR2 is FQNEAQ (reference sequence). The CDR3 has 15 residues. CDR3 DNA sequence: TGTGCCAGCAGCTTCGGGGCGGGAGAAGCAGATACGCAGTATTTT. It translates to CASSFGAGEADTQYF.

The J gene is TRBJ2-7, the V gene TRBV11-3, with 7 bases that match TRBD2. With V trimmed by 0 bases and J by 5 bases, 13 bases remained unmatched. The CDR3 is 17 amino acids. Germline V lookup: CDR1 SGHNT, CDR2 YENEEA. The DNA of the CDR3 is TGTGCCAGCAGCTTAGAGGTGTTGACGCGGGAGATTAACGAGCAGTACTTC. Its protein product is CASSLEVLTREINEQYF.

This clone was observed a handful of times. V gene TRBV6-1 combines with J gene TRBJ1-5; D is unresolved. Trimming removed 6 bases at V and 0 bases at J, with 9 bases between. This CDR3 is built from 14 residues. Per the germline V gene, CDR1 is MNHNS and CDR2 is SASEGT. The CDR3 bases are TGTGCCAGCAGAGAGAGTAATAGCAATCAGCCCCAGCATTTT. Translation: CASRESNSNQPQHF.

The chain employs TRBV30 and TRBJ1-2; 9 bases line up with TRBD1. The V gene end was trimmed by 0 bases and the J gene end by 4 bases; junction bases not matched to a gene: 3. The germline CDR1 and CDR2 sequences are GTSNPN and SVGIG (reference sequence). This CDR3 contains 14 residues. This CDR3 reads CAWSVGQGIYGYTF. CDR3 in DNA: TGTGCCTGGAGTGTAGGACAGGGGATCTATGGCTACACCTTC.

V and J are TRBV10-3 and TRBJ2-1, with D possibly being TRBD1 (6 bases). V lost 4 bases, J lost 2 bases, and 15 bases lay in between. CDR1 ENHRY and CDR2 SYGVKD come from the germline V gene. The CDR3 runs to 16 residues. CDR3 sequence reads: CAISAQGGGPYNEQFF. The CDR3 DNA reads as TGTGCCATCAGTGCACAGGGTGGTGGCCCCTACAATGAGCAGTTCTTC.

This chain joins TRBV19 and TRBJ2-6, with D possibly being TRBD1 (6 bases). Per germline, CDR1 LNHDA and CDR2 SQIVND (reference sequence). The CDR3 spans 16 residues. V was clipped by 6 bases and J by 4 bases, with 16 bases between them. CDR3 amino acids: CASRTPQGTGANVLTF. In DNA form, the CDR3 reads TGTGCCAGTAGGACGCCACAGGGAACCGGGGCCAACGTCCTGACTTTC.

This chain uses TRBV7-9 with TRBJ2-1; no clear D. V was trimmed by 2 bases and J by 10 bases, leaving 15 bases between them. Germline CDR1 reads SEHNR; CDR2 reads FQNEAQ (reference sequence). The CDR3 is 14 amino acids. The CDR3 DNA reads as TGTGCCAGCAGCTTAAGGTTAACGTTCGAGGAGCAGTTCTTC. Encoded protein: CASSLRLTFEEQFF.